This entry describes one T cell receptor (beta chain). The method was immunoSEQ multiplex PCR; TCRdb's version includes in-frame clones alone and lacks a portion of them. The sample lists some 220,000 clones; 88% were seen once. The record originates from a study of blood T cell repertoires in COVID-19. Study-level information: Nucleic acid was either cDNA or gDNA, and it came from T cells, B-cell-depleted T cells, or PBMCs.

Germline trimming cut 2 bases from V and 1 base from J; bases unmatched to any gene: 4. CDR3 size: 16 residues. CDR1 is SGHTA and CDR2 is FQGNSA in the germline V gene. This clonotype was obtained from a woman in her 30s who had recovered from COVID-19. The sequenced sample was PBMCs or T cells enriched from blood (not recorded which). This rearrangement joins TRBV7-2 to TRBJ2-3; 9 nucleotides match TRBD2. DNA of the CDR3: TGTGCCAGCAGCTTATTCTCTAGCGGGGGCACAGATACGCAGTATTTT. Protein product: CASSLFSSGGTDTQYF.